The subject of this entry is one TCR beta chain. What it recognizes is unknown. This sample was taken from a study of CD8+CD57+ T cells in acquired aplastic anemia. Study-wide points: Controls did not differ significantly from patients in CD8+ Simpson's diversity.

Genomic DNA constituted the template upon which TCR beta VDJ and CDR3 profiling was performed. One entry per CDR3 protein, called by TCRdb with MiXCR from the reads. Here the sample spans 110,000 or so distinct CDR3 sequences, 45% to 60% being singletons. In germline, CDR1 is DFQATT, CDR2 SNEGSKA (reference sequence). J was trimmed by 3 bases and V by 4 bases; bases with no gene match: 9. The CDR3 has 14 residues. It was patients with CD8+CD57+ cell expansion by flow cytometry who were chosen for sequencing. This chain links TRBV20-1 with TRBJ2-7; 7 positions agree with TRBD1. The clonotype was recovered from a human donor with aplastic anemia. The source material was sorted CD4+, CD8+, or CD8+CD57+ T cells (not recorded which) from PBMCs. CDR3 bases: TGCAGTGCTAACACGGGACAGACCAACTACGAGCAGTACTTC. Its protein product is CSANTGQTNYEQYF.